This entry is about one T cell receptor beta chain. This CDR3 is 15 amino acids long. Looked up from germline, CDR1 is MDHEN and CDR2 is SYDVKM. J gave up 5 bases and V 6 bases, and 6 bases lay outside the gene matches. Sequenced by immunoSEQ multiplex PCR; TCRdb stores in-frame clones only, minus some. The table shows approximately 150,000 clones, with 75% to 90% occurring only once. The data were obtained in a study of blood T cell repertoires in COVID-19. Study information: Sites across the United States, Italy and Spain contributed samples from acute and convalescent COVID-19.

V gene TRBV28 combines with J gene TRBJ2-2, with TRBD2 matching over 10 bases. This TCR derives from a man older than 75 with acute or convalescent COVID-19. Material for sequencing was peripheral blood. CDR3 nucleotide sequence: TGTGCCAGCAGCAGCGGGGGGGCCGGAACCGGGGAGCTGTTTTTT. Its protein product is CASSSGGAGTGELFF.